This entry lists 7 T cell receptor beta chains sequenced from one sample in a study of blood T cell repertoires in COVID-19. Sequencing used immunoSEQ multiplex PCR; TCRdb keeps in-frame clones, though not all of them. Counted here are roughly 280,000 clones, 70% to 90% occurring once; the ten biggest clones make up 11%. Material: peripheral blood. The receptors originated from a woman aged 70-85 years with acute or convalescent COVID-19.

Only one count was recorded for this clone. The rearrangement links TRBV7-9 to TRBJ2-3; 10 nucleotides line up with TRBD1. CDR1 and CDR2 from the germline V gene are SEHNR and FQNEAQ (reference sequence). The length of the CDR3 is 14 residues. J lost 4 bases, V lost 5 bases, and 3 bases had no gene match. The CDR3 here is CASSPGTGADTQYF. The CDR3 region has the DNA TGTGCCAGCAGCCCAGGGACAGGGGCAGATACGCAGTATTTT.

As to this clone: An end of the junction does not agree with germline; a read error may underlie this. The chain couples TRBV7-2 to TRBJ1-4; 9 bases agree with TRBD1. The germline V gene has CDR1 SGHTA and CDR2 FQGNSA. CDR3 length: 13 residues. The CDR3 spells CASSTPSGTGMAF. CDR3 bases: TGTGCCAGCAGCACACCCTCCGGGACAGGGATGGCTTTT.

The chain links TRBV4-1 to TRBJ1-1; unclear D gene. CDR1 and CDR2 (germline): MGHRA, YSYEKL. V was cut by 0 bases and J by 4 bases, with 9 bases left in between. CDR3 length: 14 amino acids. CDR3 sequence: CASSQDQISTEAFF. CDR3 nucleotides: TGCGCCAGCAGCCAAGACCAGATAAGCACTGAAGCTTTCTTT.

The V call is TRBV12-2, the J call TRBJ1-5. TRBV12-2 is reported as a pseudogene. The CDR3 is 15 residues long. The DNA of the CDR3 is TGTGCAAGTCGCTTAGGTGGCGGGTTTTATCAGCCCCAGCATTTT. Amino acid sequence: CASRLGGGFYQPQHF.

This clone was observed once. J is TRBJ2-7 and V is TRBV30; the match to TRBD1 covers 8 bases. The germline V gene has CDR1 GTSNPN and CDR2 SVGIG (reference sequence). The CDR3 is made up of 14 amino acids. V lost 5 bases and J lost 7; bases outside the gene matches: 13. Written as DNA, the CDR3 is TGTGCCTGGGCCCCTTCAGGGGGCGGTCGGGAGCAGTACTTC. It specifies CAWAPSGGGREQYF. The full variable domain, rest sourced from reference TRBV30 and TRBJ2-7, is SQTIHQWPATLVQPVGSPLSLECTVEGTSNPNLYWYRQAAGRGLQLLFYSVGIGQISSEVPQNLSASRPQDRQFILSSKKLLLSDSGFYLCAWAPSGGGREQYFGPGTRLTVT.

Here the CDR3 reads CASSSNRGQGHQPQHF. CDR3 nucleotide sequence: TGTGCCAGCAGTTCGAACAGGGGGCAGGGGCATCAGCCCCAGCATTTT. The chain links TRBV6-5 to TRBJ1-5; TRBD1 agrees at 9 bases. V lost 4 bases and J lost 5; bases outside the gene matches: 9. The CDR3 covers 16 residues. The germline V gene encodes CDR1 MNHEY and CDR2 SVGAGI.

This clone was recorded only once. The chain links TRBV5-1 to TRBJ2-5, with 15 nucleotides matching TRBD2. Germline values: CDR1 SGHRS, CDR2 YFSETQ. V dropped 0 bases and J dropped 5; count of bases not matched to a gene: 8. There are 18 residues in the CDR3. Here the CDR3 DNA reads TGCGCCAGCAGCTTGGGGACTAGCGGGGGGGCCATGTCGGAGACCCAGTACTTC. Its translation: CASSLGTSGGAMSETQYF.